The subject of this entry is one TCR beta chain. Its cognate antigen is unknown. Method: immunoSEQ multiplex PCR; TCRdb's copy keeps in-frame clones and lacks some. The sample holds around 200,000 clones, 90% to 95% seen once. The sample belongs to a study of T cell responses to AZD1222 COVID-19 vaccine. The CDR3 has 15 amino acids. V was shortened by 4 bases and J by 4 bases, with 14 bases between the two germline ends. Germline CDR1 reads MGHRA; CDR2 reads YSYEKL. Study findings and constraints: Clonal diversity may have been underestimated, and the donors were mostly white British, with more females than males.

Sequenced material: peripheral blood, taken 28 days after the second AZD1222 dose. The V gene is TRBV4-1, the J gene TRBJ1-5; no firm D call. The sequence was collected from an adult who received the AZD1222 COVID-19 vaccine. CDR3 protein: CASSPSPPGNQPQHF. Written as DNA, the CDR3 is TGCGCCAGCAGCCCGAGCCCCCCGGGGAATCAGCCCCAGCATTTT.